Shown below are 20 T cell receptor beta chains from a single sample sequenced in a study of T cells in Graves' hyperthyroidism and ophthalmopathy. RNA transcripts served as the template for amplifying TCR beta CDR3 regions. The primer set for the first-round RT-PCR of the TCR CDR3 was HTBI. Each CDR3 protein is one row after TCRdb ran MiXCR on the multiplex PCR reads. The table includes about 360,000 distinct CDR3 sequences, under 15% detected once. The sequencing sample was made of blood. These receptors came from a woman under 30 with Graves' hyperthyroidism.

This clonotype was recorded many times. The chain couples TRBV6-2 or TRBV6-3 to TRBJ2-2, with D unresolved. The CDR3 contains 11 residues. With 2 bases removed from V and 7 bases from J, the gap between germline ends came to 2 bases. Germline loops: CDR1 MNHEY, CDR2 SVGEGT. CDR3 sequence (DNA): TGTGCCAGCAGTTACGGCGGGGAGCTGTTTTTT. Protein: CASSYGGELFF.

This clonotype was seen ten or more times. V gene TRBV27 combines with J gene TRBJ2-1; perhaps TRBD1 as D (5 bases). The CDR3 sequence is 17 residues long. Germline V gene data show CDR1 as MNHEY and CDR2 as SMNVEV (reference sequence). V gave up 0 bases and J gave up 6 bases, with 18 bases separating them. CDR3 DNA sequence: TGTGCCAGCAGTTTATCGGTCGTATGGGGCGCCGCCAATGAGCAGTTCTTC. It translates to CASSLSVVWGAANEQFF.

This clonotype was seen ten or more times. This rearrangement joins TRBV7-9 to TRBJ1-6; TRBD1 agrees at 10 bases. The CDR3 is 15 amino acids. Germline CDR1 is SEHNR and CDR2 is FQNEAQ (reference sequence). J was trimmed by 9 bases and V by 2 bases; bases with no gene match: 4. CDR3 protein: CASSLTGTGVSPLHF. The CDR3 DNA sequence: TGTGCCAGCAGCTTAACCGGGACAGGGGTTTCACCCCTCCACTTT.

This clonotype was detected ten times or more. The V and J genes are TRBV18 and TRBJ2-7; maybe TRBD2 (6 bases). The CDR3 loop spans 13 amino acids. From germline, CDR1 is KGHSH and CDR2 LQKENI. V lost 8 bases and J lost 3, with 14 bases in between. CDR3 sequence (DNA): TGTGCCAGCGCGCGGGACCGAGGCTACGAGCAGTACTTC. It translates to CASARDRGYEQYF. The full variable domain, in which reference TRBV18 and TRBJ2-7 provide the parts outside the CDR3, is NAGVMQNPRHLVRRRGQEARLRCSPMKGHSHVYWYRQLPEEGLKFMVYLQKENIIDESGMPKERFSAEFPKEGPSILRIQQVVRGDSAAYFCASARDRGYEQYFGPGTRLTVT.

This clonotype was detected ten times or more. In DNA form, the CDR3 reads TGTGCCAGCAGTTCGGGGGGGCCCGATGAGCAGTTCTTC. This sequence encodes CASSSGGPDEQFF. The rearrangement links TRBV2 to TRBJ2-1; TRBD2 aligns across 8 bases. This CDR3 is built from 13 residues. Trimming took 5 bases from V and 8 from J; bases not matched to a gene: 5. Germline V lookup: CDR1 SNHLY, CDR2 FYNNEI.

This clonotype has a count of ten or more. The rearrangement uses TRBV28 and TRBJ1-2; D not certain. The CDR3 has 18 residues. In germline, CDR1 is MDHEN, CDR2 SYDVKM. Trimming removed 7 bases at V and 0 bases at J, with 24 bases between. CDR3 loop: CASKSAQDVPSTNYGYTF. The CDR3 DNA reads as TGTGCCAGCAAATCGGCGCAGGATGTCCCATCGACTAACTATGGCTACACCTTC.

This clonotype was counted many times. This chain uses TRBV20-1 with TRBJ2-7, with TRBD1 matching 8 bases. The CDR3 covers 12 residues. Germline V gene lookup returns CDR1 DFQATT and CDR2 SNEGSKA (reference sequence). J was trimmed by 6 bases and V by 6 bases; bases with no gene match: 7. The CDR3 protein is CSAGTGSTEQYF. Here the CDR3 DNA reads TGCAGTGCAGGGACAGGTAGTACCGAGCAGTACTTC.

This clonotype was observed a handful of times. The CDR3 protein is CASSVSGYSEAFF. In DNA form, the CDR3 reads TGTGCCAGCAGCGTTTCAGGGTACAGTGAAGCTTTCTTT. The rearrangement uses TRBV9 and TRBJ1-1; D perhaps matches TRBD1 (5 bases). The CDR3 loop spans 13 amino acids. Trimming shortened V by 2 bases and J by 7 bases, and 12 bases separated the two germline ends. From germline, CDR1 is SGDLS and CDR2 YYNGEE.

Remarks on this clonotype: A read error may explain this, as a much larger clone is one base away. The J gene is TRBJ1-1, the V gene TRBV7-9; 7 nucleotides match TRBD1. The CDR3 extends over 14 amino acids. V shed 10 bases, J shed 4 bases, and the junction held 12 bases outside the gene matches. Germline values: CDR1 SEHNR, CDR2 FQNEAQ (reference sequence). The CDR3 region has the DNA TGTGCCACCGCCGGGGGACAGTTGAGCACTGAAGCTTTCTTT. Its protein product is CATAGGQLSTEAFF.

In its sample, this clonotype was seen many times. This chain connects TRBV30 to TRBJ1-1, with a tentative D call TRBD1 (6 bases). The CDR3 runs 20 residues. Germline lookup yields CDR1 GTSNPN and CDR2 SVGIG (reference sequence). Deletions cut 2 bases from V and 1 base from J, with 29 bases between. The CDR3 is CAWSRGNYGQRGRPNTEAFF. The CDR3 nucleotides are TGTGCCTGGAGTAGAGGCAACTACGGACAGCGAGGACGGCCGAACACTGAAGCTTTCTTT.

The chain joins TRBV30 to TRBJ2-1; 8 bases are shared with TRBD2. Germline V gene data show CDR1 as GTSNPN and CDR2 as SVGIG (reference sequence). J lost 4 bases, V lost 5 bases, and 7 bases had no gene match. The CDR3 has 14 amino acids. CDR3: CAWSRTSFYNEQFF. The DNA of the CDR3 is TGTGCCTGGTCGCGGACTAGCTTTTACAATGAGCAGTTCTTC.

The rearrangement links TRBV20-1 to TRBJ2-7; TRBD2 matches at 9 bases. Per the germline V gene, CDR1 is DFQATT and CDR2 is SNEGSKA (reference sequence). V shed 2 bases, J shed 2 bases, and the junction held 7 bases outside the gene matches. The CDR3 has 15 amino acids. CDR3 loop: CSARFPLAGTYEQYF. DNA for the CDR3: TGCAGTGCTAGATTCCCGCTAGCGGGAACCTACGAGCAGTACTTC.

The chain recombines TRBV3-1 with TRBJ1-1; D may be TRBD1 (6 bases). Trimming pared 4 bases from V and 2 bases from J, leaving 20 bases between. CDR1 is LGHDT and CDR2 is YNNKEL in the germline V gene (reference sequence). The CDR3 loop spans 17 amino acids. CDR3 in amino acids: CASSPHGTQKHNTEAFF. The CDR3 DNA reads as TGTGCCAGCAGCCCACACGGGACACAAAAGCACAACACTGAAGCTTTCTTT. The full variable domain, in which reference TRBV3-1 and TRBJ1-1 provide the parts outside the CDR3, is DTAVSQTPKYLVTQMGNDKSIKCEQNLGHDTMYWYKQDSKKFLKIMFSYNNKELIINETVPNRFSPKSPDKAHLNLHINSLELGDSAVYFCASSPHGTQKHNTEAFFGQGTRLTVV.

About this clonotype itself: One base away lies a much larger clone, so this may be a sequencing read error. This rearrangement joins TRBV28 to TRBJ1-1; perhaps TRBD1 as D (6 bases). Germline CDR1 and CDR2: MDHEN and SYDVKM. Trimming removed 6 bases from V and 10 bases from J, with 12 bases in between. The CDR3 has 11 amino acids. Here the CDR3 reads CASSMTRGAFF. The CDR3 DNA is TGTGCCAGCAGCATGACCAGGGGAGCTTTCTTT.

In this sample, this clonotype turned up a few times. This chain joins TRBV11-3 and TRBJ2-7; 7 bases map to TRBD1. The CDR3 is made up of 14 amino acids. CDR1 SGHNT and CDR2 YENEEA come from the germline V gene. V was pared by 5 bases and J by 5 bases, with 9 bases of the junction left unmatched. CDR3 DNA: TGTGCCAGCAGCCCCCCGGGACAGTCCCACGAGCAGTACTTC. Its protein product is CASSPPGQSHEQYF.

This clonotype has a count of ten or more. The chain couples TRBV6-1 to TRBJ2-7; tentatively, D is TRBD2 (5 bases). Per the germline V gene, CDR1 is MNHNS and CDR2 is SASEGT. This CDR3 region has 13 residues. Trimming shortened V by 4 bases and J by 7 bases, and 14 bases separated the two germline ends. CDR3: CASSGVLGGEQYF. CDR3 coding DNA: TGTGCCAGCAGTGGGGTCCTCGGAGGAGAGCAGTACTTC.

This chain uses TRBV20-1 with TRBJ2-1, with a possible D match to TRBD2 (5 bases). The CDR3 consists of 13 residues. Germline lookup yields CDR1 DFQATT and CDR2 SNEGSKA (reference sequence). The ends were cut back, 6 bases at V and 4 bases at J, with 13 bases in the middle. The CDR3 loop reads CSAGRTSYNEQFF. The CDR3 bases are TGCAGTGCGGGCCGGACTTCTTACAATGAGCAGTTCTTC.

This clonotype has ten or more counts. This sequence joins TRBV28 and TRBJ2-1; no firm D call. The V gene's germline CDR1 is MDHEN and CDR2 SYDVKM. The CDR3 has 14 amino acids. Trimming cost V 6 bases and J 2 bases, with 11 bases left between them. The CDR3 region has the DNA TGTGCCAGCAGGTGGGAAGGCACCTACAATGAGCAGTTCTTC. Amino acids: CASRWEGTYNEQFF.

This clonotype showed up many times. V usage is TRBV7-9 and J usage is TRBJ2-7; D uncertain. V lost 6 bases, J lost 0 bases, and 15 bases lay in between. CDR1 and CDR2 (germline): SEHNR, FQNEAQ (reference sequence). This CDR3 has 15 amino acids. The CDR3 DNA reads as TGTGCCAGCAGTCCCACCCCGACGGTCTCCTACGAGCAGTACTTC. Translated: CASSPTPTVSYEQYF.

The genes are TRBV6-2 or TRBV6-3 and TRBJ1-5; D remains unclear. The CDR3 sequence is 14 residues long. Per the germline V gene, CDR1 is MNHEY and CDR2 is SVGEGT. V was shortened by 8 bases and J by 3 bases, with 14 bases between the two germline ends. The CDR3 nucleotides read TGTGCCAGCCAATATTCGGGCCTCAATCAGCCCCAGCATTTT. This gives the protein CASQYSGLNQPQHF.